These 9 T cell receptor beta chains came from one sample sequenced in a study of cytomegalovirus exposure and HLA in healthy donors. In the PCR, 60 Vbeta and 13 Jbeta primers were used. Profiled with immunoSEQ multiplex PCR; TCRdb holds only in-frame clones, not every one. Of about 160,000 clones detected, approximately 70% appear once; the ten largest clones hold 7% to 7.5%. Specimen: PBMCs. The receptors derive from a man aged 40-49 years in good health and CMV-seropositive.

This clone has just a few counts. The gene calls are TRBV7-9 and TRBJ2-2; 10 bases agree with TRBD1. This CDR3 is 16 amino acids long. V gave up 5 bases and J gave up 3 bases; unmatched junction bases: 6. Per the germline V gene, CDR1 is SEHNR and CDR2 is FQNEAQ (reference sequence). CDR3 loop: CASSVAGTGDTGELFF. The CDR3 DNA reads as TGTGCCAGCAGCGTGGCCGGGACAGGGGACACCGGGGAGCTGTTTTTT.

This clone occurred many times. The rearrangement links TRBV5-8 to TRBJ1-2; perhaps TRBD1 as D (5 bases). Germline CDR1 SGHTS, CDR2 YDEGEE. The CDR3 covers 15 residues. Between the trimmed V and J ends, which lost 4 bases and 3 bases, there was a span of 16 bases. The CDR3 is CASSPRTRRDYGYTF. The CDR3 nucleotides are TGTGCCAGCAGCCCAAGGACAAGGAGGGACTATGGCTACACCTTC.

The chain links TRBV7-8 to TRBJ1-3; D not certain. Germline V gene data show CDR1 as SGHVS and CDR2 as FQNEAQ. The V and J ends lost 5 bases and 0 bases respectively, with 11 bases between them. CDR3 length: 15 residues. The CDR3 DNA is TGTGCCAGCAGCCCCACTCGAAGCTCTGGAAACACCATATATTTT. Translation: CASSPTRSSGNTIYF. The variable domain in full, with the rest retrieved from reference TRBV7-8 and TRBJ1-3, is GAGVSQSPRYKVAKRGQDVALRCDPISGHVSLFWYQQALGQGPEFLTYFQNEAQLDKSGLPSDRFFAERPEGSVSTLKIQRTQQEDSAVYLCASSPTRSSGNTIYFGEGSWLTVV.

CDR3 loop: CASSTIPGVYGYTF. In DNA form, the CDR3 reads TGTGCCAGTAGTACCATCCCAGGGGTCTATGGCTACACCTTC. This chain joins TRBV19 and TRBJ1-2, with a tentative D call TRBD1 (6 bases). V lost 4 bases, J lost 4 bases, and 13 bases lay in between. CDR3 size: 14 residues. CDR1 is LNHDA and CDR2 is SQIVND in the germline V gene (reference sequence).

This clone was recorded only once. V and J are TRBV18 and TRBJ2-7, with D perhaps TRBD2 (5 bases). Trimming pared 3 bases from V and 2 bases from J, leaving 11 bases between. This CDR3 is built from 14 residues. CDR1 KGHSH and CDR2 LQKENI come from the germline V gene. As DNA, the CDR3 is TGTGCCAGCTCACCGTCCGGGGTCGCCTACGAGCAGTACTTC. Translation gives CASSPSGVAYEQYF.

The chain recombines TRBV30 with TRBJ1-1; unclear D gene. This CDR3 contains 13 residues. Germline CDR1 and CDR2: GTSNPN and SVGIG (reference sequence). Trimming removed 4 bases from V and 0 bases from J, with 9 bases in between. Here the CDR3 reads CAWKAGMNTEAFF. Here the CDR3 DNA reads TGTGCCTGGAAGGCAGGCATGAACACTGAAGCTTTCTTT. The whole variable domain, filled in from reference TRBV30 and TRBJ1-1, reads SQTIHQWPATLVQPVGSPLSLECTVEGTSNPNLYWYRQAAGRGLQLLFYSVGIGQISSEVPQNLSASRPQDRQFILSSKKLLLSDSGFYLCAWKAGMNTEAFFGQGTRLTVV.

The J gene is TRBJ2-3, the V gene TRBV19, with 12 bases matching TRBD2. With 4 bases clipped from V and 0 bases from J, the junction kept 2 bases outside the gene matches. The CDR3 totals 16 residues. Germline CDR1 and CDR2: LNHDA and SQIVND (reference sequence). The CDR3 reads CASSTLAGGSTDTQYF. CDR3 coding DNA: TGTGCCAGTAGTACCCTAGCGGGGGGGAGCACAGATACGCAGTATTTT.

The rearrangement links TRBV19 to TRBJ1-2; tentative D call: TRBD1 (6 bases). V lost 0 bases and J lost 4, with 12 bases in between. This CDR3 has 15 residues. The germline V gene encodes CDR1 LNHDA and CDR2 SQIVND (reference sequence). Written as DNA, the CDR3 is TGTGCCAGTAGTATAGATCTCACGACAGGCTATGGCTACACCTTC. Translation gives CASSIDLTTGYGYTF.

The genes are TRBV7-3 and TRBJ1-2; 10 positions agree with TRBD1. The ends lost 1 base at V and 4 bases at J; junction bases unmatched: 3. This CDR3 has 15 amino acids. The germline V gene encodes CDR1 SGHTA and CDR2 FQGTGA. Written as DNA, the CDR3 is TGTGCCAGCAGCTTAAGGGGACAGGGGTCCTATGGCTACACCTTC. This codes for CASSLRGQGSYGYTF.